Listed below are T cell receptor beta chains from one sample, sequenced in a study of cytomegalovirus exposure and HLA in healthy donors. The method was immunoSEQ multiplex PCR; TCRdb's version includes in-frame clones alone and lacks a portion of them. The sample lists around 100,000 clones, around 80% occurring once. The sequenced material came from PBMCs. All receptors derive from a woman aged 18-29 years in good health and CMV-seropositive. Each CDR3 is given with its conserved first and last residue. Fields, in order: J gene, V gene, CDR3 protein.

>TRBJ2-7|TRBV27
CASRPGHAREQYF
>TRBJ2-3|TRBV6-5
CASQGTVSTDTQYF
>TRBJ2-7|TRBV29-1
CSVAAASGGSSYEQYF
>TRBJ2-1|TRBV28
CASSSLPGLAGHNEQFF
>TRBJ1-5|TRBV7-9
CASSYVGQINQPQHF
>TRBJ2-7|TRBV9
CASTLPGLSWEQYF
>TRBJ1-2|TRBV27
CASSYQVSAYGYTF
>TRBJ2-7|TRBV7-2
CASSLGDRGPYEQYF
>TRBJ1-3|TRBV25-1
CASSERGGSGNTIYF
>TRBJ2-7|TRBV9
CASSVGPSGGAWEQYF
>TRBJ1-5|TRBV19
CASSFLPGRDQPQHF
>TRBJ1-5|TRBV6-1
CASSAFWGGGQPQHF
>TRBJ1-1|TRBV13
CASSRMTGAARRDTEAFF
>TRBJ2-2|TRBV6-5
CASSYSGLNTGELFF
>TRBJ2-4|TRBV5-1
CASSLSGGEIQYF
>TRBJ1-4|TRBV18
CASSDIRGEKLFF
>TRBJ2-5|TRBV10-3
CAIRNRLEAQETQYF
>TRBJ1-1|TRBV5-1
CASSLPTGGKNTEAFF
>TRBJ2-7|TRBV9
CASSVGLAGGNYEQYF
>TRBJ2-5|TRBV7-8
CASSTGTSREETQYF
>TRBJ2-5|TRBV5-1
CASRPPSAETQYF
>TRBJ2-1|TRBV5-1
CASSLGLGAGNEQFF
>TRBJ2-2|TRBV5-1
CASSSGTSGSLEIGELFF
>TRBJ1-1|TRBV2
CASIRTENTEAFF
>TRBJ2-2|TRBV7-9
CASSLAGTGRTGELFF
>TRBJ2-4|TRBV18
CASSPRTPEGRTKNIQYF
>TRBJ1-1|TRBV7-6
CASSLLGGGGAFF
>TRBJ1-1|TRBV6-6
CATHSLLNTEAFF